Listed here is a single TCR beta chain. Its specific antigen is unknown. Qualities for individual bases were not recorded, and no much larger clone is one base off. The data were taken from a study of blood T cells in healthy people across ages (dated by TCRdb to between 2015 and 2016). Background for the entire study: In model experiments, template switching captured about one uniquely barcoded TCR beta cDNA molecule for every two T cells. The study measured age-related changes in TCR beta repertoire diversity using deep sequencing normalized with unique cDNA molecular identifiers. Donors were grouped into four age groups: young (average approximately 15 years), middle-aged (39), aged (about 60) and long-lived (just over 80). For two donors (one aged 18 to 30 and one aged 80 or older), the study analyzed two additional independent replicas of 1 million unique cDNA reads from the same blood draw.

V loses 1 base, J loses 3 bases, and the germline ends lie 12 bases apart. CDR1 and CDR2 are read off the germline V gene as LGHNA and YSLEER. The CDR3 sequence holds 16 residues, the cysteine and phenylalanine included. The CDR3 DNA has 48 bases and is translated from base 1. The donors were roughly 39 Caucasian individuals from Russia, aged 6 to 90 years, who were systemically healthy. Each donor gave around 9.5 milliliters of peripheral blood, collected into EDTA-treated Vacutainer tubes. Ficoll-Paque density-gradient centrifugation was used to isolate PBMCs, with at least 6.5 million obtained per sample. Total RNA, at least 6 micrograms per sample, was extracted from PBMCs with Trizol reagent. For every donor, flow cytometry on a PBMC aliquot measured the percentage of naive CD45RAhigh/CD27high T cells. The library was prepared using 5' RACE. TCRdb records Illumina HiSeq 2500 as the sequencer. A second PCR of roughly 7 to 12 cycles was run with a J-beta primer mix and a sample-barcoded 5' primer. A unique molecular identifier was introduced onto each TCR beta cDNA molecule by a template-switch 5' adaptor carrying 12 random nucleotides. Each sample yielded at least 2.5 million CDR3-containing paired-end reads. First-strand cDNA synthesis was performed from all RNA using the Mint cDNA synthesis kit, with priming by a TRBC-specific oligonucleotide. After uracil-DNA glycosylase treatment, a first 18-cycle PCR used universal primers M1SS and BC2_uni_R on all cDNA. The study's processing was this. For normalization, 1 million high-quality reads, each with a distinct molecular identifier, were randomly selected from each sample. Instead of being binned into consensus sequences, reads with shared molecular identifiers were discarded. MiTCR, set to a Q25 quality threshold and the strictest error-elimination algorithm, was used for CDR3 identification, clonotype clustering and error correction. Lower-bound total TCR beta diversity was estimated with a nonparametric unseen species model using Euler transformation. TCRdb took the public reads, trimmed them with fastp at Q25, ran MiXCR for clone calling and kept in-frame beta chains. Every entry covers one CDR3 protein and lists the most common genes and DNA from its rows. What appears here as the V and J calls and clone size reflects TCRdb's work, not the paper's. The sample profile shows more than 900,000 distinct CDR3 sequences; under 30% of them were found once. About 0.8% of the sample rests with the top ten.

Paper-wide results and their limitations: Conclusive comparison of naive and antigen-experienced compartments was prevented by the profiling of bulk unsorted PBMCs. Estimates of total diversity based on one million sequenced T cells were regarded as lower bounds and as underestimates. Compared with the aged group, the long-lived group had more naive CD4+ T cells, fewer expanded clones and increased TCR diversity, suggesting age selection. Donor CMV infection status was unknown, potentially confounding age-related changes in expanded clonotypes. As age increased, observed TCR beta diversity per million T cells dropped in a roughly linear way, and a significant reduction was already evident by age about 40. There was a strong correlation between observed TCR beta diversity and the percentage of naive T cells measured by flow cytometry.

These same data were also listed under a study on T cells of mothers and their children. The second study's authors report: The donors were nine systemically healthy Caucasian individuals, made up of three mothers and their six children. cDNA synthesis used all of the extracted RNA, with around 1.4 ug of RNA in each 15 ul reaction. In the second PCR, the M1S primer introduced both the sample barcodes and 2-4 random nucleotides. Each mother yielded over 10 million TCR beta CDR3 reads and each child 2.5 million to 3 million reads. Thymic selection similarly shapes TCR recombination output in related and unrelated pairs, with minor effect from inherited differences. Normalized repertoire overlap in related mother-child pairs was always slightly higher than in unrelated mother-child pairs, but the difference was never significant. No persistent microchimeric T cell clones were detected, at a sensitivity of about 100 clones per million clonotypes. The study used deep NGS to compare TCR beta repertoires of mothers and children, seeking features distinguishing related mother-child pairs from unrelated individuals. Mothers averaged around 43 +/- 4 years of age and children averaged around 10 +/- 4 years. Libraries were sequenced on Illumina HiSeq 2000 with 100+100 nt paired-end reads after adapter ligation with NEBNext reagents. Mother and child libraries were prepared a month apart and sequenced in separate runs to prevent cross-contamination. Between 500,000 and 2,000,000 distinct TCR beta clonotypes were identified per donor. Naive TCR beta clonotypes were estimated from low-frequency clonotypes matched to each donor's FACS-determined naive share, without sorting.

Recombination joined TRBV4-3 with TRBJ2-2; TRBD2 is a possible D gene, resting on 6 matching bases. This TCR was recovered from a girl aged 2-15 years in good health. Material: blood. CDR3 protein: CASSQVYGGDTGELFF. The nucleotides read TGCGCCAGCAGCCAAGTTTATGGAGGGGACACCGGGGAGCTGTTTTTT.